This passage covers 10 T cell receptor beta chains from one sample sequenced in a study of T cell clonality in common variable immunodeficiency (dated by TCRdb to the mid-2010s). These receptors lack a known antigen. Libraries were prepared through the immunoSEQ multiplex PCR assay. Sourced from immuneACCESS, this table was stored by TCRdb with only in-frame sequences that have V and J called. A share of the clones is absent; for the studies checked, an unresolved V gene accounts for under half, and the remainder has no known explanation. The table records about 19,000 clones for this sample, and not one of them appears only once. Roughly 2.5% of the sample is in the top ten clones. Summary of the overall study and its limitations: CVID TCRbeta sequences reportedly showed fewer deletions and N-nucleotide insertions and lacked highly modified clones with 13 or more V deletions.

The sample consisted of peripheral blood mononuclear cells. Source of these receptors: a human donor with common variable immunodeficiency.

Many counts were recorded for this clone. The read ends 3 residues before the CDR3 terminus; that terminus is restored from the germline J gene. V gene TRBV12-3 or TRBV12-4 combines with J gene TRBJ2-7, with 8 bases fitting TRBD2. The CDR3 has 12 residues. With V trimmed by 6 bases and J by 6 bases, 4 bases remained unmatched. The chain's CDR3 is CASSRTSSEQYF. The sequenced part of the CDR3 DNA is TGTGCCAGCAGCAGGACTAGCTCCGAG.

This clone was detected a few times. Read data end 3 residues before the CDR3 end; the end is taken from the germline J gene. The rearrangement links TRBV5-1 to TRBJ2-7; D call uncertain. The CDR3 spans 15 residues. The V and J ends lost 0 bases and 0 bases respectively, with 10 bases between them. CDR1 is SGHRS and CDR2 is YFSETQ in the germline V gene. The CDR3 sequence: CASSLELGNSYEQYF. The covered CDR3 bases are TGCGCCAGCAGCTTGGAACTGGGCAACTCCTACGAG.

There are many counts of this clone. The sequenced part of the CDR3 DNA is TGTGCCAGCTCACAAACTAGCGGGACGAACACCGGGGAG. Translation: CASSQTSGTNTGE. The whole CDR3 sequence is CASSQTSGTNTGELFF. The V gene is TRBV18, the J gene TRBJ2-2; 10 nucleotides line up with TRBD2. The read terminates 3 residues before the CDR3 end, so the remaining end is supplied by the germline J gene. V dropped 4 bases and J dropped 0; count of bases not matched to a gene: 2. This CDR3 region has 16 residues. CDR1 and CDR2 (germline): KGHSH, LQKENI.

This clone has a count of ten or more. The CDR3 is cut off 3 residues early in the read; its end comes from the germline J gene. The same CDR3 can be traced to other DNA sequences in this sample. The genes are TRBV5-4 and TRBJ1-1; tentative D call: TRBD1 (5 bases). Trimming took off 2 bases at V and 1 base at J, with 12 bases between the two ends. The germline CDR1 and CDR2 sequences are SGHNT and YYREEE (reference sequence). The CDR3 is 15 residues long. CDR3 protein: CASSLGQGGNTEAFF. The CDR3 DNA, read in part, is TGTGCCAGCAGCTTAGGACAAGGAGGGAACACTGAA.

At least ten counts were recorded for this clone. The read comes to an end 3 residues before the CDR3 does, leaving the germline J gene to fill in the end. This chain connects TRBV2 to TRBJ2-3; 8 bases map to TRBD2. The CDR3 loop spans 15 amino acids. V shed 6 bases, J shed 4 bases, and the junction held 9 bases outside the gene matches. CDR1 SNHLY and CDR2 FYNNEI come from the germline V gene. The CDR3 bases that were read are TGTGCCAGCAGAGCCGATAGGACTAGCCCAGATACG. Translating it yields CASRADRTSPDT. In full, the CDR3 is CASRADRTSPDTQYF.

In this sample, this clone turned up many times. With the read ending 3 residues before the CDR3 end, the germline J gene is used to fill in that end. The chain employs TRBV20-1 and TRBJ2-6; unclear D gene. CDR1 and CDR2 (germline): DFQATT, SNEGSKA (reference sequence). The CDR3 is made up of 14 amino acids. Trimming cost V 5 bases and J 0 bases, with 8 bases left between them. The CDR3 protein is CSAPAGSGANVLTF. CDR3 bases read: TGCAGTGCTCCGGCAGGCTCTGGGGCCAACGTC.

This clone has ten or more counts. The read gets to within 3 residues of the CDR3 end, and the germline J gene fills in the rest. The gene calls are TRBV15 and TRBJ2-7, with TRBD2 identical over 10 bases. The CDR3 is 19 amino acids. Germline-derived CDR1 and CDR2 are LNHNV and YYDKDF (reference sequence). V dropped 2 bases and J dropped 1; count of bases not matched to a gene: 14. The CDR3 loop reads CATSRYPASGRGSSYEQYF. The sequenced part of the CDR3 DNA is TGTGCCACCAGCAGATACCCCGCTAGCGGGAGAGGAAGTTCCTACGAG.

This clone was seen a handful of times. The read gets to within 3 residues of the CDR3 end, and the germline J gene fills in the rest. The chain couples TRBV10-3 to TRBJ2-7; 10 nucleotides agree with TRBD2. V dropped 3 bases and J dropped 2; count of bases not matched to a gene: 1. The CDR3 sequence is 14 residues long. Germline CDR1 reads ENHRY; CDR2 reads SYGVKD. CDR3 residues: CAISELAGTYEQYF. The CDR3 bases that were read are TGTGCCATCAGTGAACTAGCGGGAACCTACGAG.

The CDR3 sequence: CASTPSGADGYTF. The CDR3 bases that were read are TGCGCCAGCACCCCGAGCGGGGCGGATGGC. The rearrangement uses TRBV10-2 and TRBJ1-2; D is perhaps TRBD1 (5 bases). The DNA ends 3 residues before the CDR3 does, and the rest of the CDR3 is filled in from the germline J gene. Per the germline V gene, CDR1 is WSHSY and CDR2 is SAAADI. V was cut by 7 bases and J by 6 bases, with 15 bases left in between. The CDR3 contains 13 residues.

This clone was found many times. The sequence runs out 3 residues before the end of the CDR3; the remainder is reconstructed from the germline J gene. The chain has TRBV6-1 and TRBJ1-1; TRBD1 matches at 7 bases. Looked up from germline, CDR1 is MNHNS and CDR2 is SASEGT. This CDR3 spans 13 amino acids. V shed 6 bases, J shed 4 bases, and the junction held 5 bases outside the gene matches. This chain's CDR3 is CASSEQGRTEAFF. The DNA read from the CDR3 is TGTGCCAGCAGCGAACAGGGGCGCACTGAA.